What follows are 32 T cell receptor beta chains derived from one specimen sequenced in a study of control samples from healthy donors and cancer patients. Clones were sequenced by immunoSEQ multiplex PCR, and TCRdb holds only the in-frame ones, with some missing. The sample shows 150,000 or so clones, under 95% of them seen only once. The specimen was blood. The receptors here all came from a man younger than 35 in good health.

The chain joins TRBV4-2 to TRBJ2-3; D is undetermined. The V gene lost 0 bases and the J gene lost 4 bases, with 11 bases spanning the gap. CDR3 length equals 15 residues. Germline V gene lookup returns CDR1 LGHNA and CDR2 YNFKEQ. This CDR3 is CASSQDSGSADTQYF. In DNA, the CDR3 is TGTGCCAGCAGCCAAGATTCGGGTTCAGCAGATACGCAGTATTTT.

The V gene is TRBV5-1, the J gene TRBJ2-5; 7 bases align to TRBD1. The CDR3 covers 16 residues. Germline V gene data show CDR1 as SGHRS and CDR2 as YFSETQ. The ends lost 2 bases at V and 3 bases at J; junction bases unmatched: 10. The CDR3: CASSFFSGTEKETQYF. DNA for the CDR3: TGCGCCAGCAGCTTCTTTTCCGGGACAGAGAAAGAGACCCAGTACTTC.

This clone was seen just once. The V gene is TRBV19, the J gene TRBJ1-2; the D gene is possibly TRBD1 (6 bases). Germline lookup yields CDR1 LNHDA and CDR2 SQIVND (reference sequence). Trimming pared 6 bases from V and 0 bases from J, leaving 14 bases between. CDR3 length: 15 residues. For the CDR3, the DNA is TGTGCCAGTAGCGACGGGACAACAGCTAACTATGGCTACACCTTC. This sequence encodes CASSDGTTANYGYTF.

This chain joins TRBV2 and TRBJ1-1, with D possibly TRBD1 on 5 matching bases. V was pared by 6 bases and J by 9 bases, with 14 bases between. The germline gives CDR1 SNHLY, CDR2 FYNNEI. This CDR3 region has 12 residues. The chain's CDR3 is CASSEIGGQAFF. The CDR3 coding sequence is TGTGCCAGCAGCGAAATCGGGGGACAAGCTTTCTTT.

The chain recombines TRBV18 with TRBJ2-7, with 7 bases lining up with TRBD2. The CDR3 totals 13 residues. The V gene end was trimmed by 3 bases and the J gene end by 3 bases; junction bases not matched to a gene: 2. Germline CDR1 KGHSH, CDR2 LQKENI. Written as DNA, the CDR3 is TGTGCCAGCTCACCGGGACTAAGCTACGAGCAGTACTTC. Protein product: CASSPGLSYEQYF.

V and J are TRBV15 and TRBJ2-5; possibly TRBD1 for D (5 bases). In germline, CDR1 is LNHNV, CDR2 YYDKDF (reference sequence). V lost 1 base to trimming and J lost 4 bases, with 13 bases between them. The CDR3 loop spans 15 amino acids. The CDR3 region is CATSRVKGLGETQYF. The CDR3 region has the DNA TGTGCCACCAGCAGAGTAAAGGGGCTGGGAGAGACCCAGTACTTC.

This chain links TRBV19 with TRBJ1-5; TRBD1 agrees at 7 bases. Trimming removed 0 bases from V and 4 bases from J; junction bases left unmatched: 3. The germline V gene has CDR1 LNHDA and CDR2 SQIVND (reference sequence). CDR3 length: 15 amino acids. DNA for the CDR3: TGTGCCAGTAGTATAGACAGGGGGTCAAATCAGCCCCAGCATTTT. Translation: CASSIDRGSNQPQHF.

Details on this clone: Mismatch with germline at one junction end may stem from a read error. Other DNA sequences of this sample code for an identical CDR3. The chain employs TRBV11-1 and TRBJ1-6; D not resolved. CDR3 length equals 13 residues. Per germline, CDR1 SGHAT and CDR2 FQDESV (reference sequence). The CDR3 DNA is TGTGCTAGCAGCTTAGTGGGCAATTCACCCCTCCACTTT. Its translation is CASSLVGNSPLHF.

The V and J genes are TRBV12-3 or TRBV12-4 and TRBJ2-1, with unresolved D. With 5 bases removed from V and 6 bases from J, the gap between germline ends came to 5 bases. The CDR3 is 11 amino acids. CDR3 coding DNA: TGTGCCAGCAGTCTCGCCAATGAGCAGTTCTTC. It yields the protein CASSLANEQFF.

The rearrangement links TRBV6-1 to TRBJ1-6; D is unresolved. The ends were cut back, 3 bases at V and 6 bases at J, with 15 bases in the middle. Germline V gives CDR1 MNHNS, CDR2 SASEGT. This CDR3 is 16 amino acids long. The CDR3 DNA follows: TGTGCCAGCAGTGATCCTGCCTCGACGATTAATTCACCCCTCCACTTT. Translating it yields CASSDPASTINSPLHF.

The CDR3 DNA is TGTGCCTGGAGCCAACGGGCCGAGGATACGCAGTATTTT. This codes for CAWSQRAEDTQYF. This rearrangement joins TRBV30 to TRBJ2-3; D not certain. Germline V gene lookup returns CDR1 GTSNPN and CDR2 SVGIG (reference sequence). This CDR3 has 13 amino acids. V was pared by 3 bases and J by 6 bases, with 13 bases between.

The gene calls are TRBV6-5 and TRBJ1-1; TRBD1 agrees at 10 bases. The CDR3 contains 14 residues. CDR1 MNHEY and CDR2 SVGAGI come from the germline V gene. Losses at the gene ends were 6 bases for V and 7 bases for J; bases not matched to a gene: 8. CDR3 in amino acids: CASRRDRGWDEAFF. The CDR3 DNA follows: TGTGCCAGCAGGAGGGACAGGGGTTGGGATGAAGCTTTCTTT.

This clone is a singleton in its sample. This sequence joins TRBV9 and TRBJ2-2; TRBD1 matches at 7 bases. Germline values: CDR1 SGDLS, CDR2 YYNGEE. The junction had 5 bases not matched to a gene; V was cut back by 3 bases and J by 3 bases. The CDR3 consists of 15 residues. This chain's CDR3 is CASSASGQYTGELFF. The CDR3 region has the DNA TGTGCCAGCAGCGCTTCGGGACAGTACACCGGGGAGCTGTTTTTT.

The CDR3: CASSRDRGNSPLHF. For the CDR3, the DNA is TGTGCCAGCAGTCGGGACAGGGGTAATTCACCCCTCCACTTT. The chain combines TRBV27 with TRBJ1-6; 10 bases match TRBD1. After removal of 5 bases from V and 6 bases from J, the junction contained 1 base not matched to a gene. The CDR3 spans 14 residues. Germline CDR1 reads MNHEY; CDR2 reads SMNVEV (reference sequence).

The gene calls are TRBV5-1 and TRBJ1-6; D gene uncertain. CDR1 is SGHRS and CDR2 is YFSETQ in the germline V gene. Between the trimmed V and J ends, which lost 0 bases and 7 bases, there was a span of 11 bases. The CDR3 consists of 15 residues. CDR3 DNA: TGCGCCAGCAGCTTGGAGACGGGTTGGAATTCACCCCTCCACTTT. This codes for CASSLETGWNSPLHF.

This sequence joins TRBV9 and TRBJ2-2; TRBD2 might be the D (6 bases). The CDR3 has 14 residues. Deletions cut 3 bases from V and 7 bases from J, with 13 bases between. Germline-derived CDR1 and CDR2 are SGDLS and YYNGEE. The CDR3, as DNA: TGTGCCAGCAGCGAATGGGGGGAAGACGGGGAGCTGTTTTTT. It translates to CASSEWGEDGELFF. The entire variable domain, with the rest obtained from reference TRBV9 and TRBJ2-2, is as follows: DSGVTQTPKHLITATGQRVTLRCSPRSGDLSVYWYQQSLDQGLQFLIQYYNGEERAKGNILERFSAQQFPDLHSELNLSSLELGDSALYFCASSEWGEDGELFFGEGSRLTVL.

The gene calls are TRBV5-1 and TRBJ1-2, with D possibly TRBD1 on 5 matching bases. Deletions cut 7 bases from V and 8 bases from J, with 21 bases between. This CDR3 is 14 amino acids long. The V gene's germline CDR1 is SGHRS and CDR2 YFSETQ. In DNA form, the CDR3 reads TGCGCCAGCGGCCCCGGGACTTCGGGGGTGGGCTACACCTTC. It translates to CASGPGTSGVGYTF.

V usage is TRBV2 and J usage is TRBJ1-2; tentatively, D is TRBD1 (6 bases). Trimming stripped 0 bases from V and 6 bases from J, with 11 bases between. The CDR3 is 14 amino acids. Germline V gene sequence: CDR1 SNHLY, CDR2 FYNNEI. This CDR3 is CASSEAWQGNGYTF. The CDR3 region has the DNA TGTGCCAGCAGTGAAGCCTGGCAGGGGAATGGCTACACCTTC.

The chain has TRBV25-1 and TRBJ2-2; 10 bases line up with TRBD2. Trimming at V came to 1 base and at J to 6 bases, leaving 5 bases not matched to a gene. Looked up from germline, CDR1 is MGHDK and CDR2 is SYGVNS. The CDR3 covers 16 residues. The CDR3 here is CASSESLAGVPGELFF. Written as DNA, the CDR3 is TGTGCCAGCAGTGAATCTCTAGCGGGAGTCCCCGGGGAGCTGTTTTTT.

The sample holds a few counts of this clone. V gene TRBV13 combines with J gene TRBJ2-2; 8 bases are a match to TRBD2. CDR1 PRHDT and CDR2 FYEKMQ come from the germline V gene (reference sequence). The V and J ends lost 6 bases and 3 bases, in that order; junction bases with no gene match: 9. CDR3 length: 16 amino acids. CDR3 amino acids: CASSSRGAGDTGELFF. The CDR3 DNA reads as TGTGCCAGCAGTTCCAGGGGAGCGGGAGACACCGGGGAGCTGTTTTTT.

The CDR3 spells CASSQMKWASTDTQYF. The CDR3 nucleotides are TGTGCCAGCAGCCAAATGAAATGGGCGAGCACAGATACGCAGTATTTT. This rearrangement joins TRBV3-1 (or the pseudogene TRBV3-2) to TRBJ2-3; D is ambiguous. The CDR3 runs 16 residues. Looked up from germline, CDR1 is LGHDT and CDR2 is YNNKEL (reference sequence). Trimming shortened V by 2 bases and J by 0 bases, and 12 bases separated the two germline ends.

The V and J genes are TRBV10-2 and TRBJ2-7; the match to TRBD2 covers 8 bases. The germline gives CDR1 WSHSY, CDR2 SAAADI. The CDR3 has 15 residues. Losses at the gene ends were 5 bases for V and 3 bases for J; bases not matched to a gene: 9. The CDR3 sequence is CASSHLAGGRYEQYF. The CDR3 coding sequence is TGCGCCAGCAGTCACCTAGCGGGCGGTCGCTACGAGCAGTACTTC.

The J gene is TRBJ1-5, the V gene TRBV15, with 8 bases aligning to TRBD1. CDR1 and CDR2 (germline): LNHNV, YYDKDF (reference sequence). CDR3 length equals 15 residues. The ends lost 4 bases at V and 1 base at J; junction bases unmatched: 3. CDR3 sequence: CATSIDRGSNQPQHF. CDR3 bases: TGTGCCACCAGCATCGACAGGGGAAGCAATCAGCCCCAGCATTTT.

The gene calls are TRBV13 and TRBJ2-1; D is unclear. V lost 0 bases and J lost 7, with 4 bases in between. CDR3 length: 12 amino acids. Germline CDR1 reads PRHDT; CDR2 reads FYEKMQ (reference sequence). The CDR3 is CASSLGGNEQFF. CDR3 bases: TGTGCCAGCAGCTTAGGAGGGAATGAGCAGTTCTTC.

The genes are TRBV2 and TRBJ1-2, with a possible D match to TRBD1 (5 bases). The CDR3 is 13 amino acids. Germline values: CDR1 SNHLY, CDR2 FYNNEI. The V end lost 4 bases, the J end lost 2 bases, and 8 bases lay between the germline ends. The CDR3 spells CASSATANYGYTF. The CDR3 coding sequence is TGTGCCAGCAGTGCGACAGCGAACTATGGCTACACCTTC.

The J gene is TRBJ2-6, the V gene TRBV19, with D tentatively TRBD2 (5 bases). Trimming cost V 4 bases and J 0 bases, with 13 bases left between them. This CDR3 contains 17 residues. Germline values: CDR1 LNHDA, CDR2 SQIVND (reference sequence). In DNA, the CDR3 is TGTGCCAGTAGTACGGGCGGGTCGAGCTCTGGGGCCAACGTCCTGACTTTC. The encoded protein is CASSTGGSSSGANVLTF.

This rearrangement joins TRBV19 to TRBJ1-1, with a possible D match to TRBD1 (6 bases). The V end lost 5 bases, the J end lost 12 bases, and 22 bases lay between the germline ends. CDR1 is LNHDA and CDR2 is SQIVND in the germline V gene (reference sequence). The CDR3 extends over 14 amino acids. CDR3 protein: CASSARGDAPRTFF. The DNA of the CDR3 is TGTGCCAGTAGTGCCAGGGGCGACGCCCCTAGGACTTTCTTT.

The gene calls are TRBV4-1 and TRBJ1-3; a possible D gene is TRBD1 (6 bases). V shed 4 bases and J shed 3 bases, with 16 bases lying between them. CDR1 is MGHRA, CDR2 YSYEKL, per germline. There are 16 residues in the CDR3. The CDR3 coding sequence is TGCGCCAGCAGCCGGGAAACAGGGTTGAATGGAAACACCATATATTTT. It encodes CASSRETGLNGNTIYF.

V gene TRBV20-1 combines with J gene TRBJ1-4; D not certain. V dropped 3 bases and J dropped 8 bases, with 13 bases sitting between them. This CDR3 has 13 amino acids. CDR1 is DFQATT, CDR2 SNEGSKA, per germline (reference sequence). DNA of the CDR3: TGCAGTGCTAGTTCCCGGAGTGGAGAAAAACTGTTTTTT. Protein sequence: CSASSRSGEKLFF.

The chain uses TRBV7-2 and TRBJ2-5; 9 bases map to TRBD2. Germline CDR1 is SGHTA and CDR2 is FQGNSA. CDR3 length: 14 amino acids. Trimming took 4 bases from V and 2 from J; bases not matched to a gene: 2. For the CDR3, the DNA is TGTGCCAGCAGCTCTAGCGGGACTCAAGAGACCCAGTACTTC. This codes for CASSSSGTQETQYF.

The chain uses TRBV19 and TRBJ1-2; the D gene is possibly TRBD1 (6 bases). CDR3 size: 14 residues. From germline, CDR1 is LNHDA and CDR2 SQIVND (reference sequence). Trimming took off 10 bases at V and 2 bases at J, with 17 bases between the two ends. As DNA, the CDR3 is TGTGCCACCGAATCCAGGGGCTTCAACTATGGCTACACCTTC. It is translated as CATESRGFNYGYTF.

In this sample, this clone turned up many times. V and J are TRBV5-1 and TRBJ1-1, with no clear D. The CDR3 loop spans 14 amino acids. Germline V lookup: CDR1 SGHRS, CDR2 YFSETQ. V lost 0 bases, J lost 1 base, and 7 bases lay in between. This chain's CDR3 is CASSLAVQNTEAFF. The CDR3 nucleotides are TGCGCCAGCAGCTTGGCGGTACAGAACACTGAAGCTTTCTTT.